The T cell receptor (beta chain) under discussion was sequenced for a study of T cell changes during pregnancy in multiple sclerosis. Germline assignment: CDR1 SNHLY and CDR2 FYNNEI. Trimming cost V 6 bases and J 3 bases; bases outside gene matches: 6. This CDR3 is built from 14 residues. The assay was immunoSEQ multiplex PCR, and TCRdb's table has in-frame clones only and misses some. The sample shows some 24,000 clones, around 90% of them seen only once. Here the sequenced sample was CD4+ T cells from peripheral blood mononuclear cells, taken in the second trimester of pregnancy. This clonotype was sampled from a female donor in good health, enrolled as a control in a pregnancy study. The V call is TRBV2, the J call TRBJ1-1, with 8 nucleotides matching TRBD1. CDR3: CASSPDRVDTEAFF. CDR3 nucleotide sequence: TGTGCCAGCAGCCCGGACAGGGTGGACACTGAAGCTTTCTTT.